Each of the 2 T cell receptor beta chains below was sequenced from the same sample in a study of monozygotic twins with cystic fibrosis. Sequenced by immunoSEQ multiplex PCR; TCRdb stores in-frame clones only, minus some. The sample contains 25,000 or so clones, about nine tenths of which appear only once. The sample taken for sequencing was blood. All receptors come from a girl aged 2-9 years with cystic fibrosis.

This chain connects TRBV7-6 to TRBJ2-7; 7 bases map to TRBD1. The germline V gene has CDR1 SGHVS and CDR2 FNYEAQ. J lost 6 bases, V lost 5 bases, and 10 bases had no gene match. The CDR3 runs 14 residues. The CDR3: CASSPQTGFGEQYF. In nucleotides, the CDR3 is TGTGCCAGCAGCCCGCAGACAGGGTTCGGCGAGCAGTACTTC.

The J gene is TRBJ1-4, the V gene TRBV19; tentative D call: TRBD1 (5 bases). The CDR3 has 12 residues. The V gene lost 10 bases and the J gene lost 6 bases, with 12 bases spanning the gap. Germline loops: CDR1 LNHDA, CDR2 SQIVND (reference sequence). Here the CDR3 reads CATAGRDEKLFF. CDR3 nucleotides: TGTGCCACTGCAGGGAGGGATGAAAAACTGTTTTTT.